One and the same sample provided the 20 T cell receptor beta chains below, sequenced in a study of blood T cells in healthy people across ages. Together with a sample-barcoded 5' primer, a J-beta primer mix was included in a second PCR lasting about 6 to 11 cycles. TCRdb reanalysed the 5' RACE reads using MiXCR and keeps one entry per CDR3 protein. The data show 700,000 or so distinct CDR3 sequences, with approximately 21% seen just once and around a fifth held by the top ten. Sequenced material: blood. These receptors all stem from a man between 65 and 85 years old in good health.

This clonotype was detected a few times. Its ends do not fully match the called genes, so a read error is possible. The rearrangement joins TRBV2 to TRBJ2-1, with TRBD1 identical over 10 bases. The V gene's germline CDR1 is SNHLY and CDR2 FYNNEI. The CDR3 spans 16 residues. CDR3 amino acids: CASSDFRDRGYNEQFF. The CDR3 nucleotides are TGTGCCAGTAGTGATTTCCGGGACAGGGGATACAATGAGCAGTTCTTC.

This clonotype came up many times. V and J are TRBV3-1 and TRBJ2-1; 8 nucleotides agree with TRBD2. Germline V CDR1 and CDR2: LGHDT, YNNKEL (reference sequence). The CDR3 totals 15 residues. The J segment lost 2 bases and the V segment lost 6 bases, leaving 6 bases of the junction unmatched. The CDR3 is CASSLSGTTYNEQFF. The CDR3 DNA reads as TGTGCCAGCAGTCTTAGCGGGACTACCTACAATGAGCAGTTCTTC.

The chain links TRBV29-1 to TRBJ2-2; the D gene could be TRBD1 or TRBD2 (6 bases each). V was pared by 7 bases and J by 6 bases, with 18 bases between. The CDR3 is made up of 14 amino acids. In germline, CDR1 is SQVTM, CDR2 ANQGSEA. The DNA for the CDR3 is TGCAGCGCCCGAGGTTCAGGGGAGGCCGGGGAGCTGTTTTTT. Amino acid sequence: CSARGSGEAGELFF.

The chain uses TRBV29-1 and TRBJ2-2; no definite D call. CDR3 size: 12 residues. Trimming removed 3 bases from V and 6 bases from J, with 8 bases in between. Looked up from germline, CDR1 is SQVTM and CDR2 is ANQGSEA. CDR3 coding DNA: TGCAGCGTTGATTCGGGTGCCGGGGAGCTGTTTTTT. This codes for CSVDSGAGELFF.

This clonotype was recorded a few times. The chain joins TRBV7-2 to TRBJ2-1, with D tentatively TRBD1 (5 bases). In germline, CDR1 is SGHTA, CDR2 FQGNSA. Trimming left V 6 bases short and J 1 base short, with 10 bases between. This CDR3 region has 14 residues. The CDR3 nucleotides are TGTGCCAGCAGTCGACAGAGATCCTACAATGAGCAGTTCTTC. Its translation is CASSRQRSYNEQFF.

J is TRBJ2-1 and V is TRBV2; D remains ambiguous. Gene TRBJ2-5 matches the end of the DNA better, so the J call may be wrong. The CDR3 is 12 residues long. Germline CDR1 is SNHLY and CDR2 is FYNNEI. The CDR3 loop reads CASSEDQETQYF. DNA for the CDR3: TGTGCCAGCAGTGAGGATCAAGAGACCCAGTACTTC.

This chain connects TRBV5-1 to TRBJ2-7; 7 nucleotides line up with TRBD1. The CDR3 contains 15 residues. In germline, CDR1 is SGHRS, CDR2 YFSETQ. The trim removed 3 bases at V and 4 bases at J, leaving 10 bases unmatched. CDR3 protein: CASSYRGVSEYEQYF. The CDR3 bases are TGCGCCAGCAGCTACAGGGGCGTATCGGAATACGAGCAGTACTTC.

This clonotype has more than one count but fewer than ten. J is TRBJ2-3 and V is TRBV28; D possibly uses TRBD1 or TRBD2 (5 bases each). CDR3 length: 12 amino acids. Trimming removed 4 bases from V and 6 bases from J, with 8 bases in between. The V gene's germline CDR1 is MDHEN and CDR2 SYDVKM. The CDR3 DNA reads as TGTGCCAGCAGTTGGGGGTTGGATACGCAGTATTTT. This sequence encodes CASSWGLDTQYF.

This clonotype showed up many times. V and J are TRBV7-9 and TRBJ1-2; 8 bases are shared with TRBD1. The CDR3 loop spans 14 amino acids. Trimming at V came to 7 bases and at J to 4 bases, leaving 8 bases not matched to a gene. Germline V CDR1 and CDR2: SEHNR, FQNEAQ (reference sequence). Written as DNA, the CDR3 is TGTGCCAGCAACGATGACAGGGGCCTCTATGGCTACACCTTC. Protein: CASNDDRGLYGYTF.

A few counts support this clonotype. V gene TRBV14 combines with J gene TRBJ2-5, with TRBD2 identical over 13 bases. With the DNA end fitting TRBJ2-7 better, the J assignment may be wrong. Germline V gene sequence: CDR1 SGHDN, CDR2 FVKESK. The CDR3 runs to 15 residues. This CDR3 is CASSRLAGGLFEQYF. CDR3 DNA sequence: TGTGCCAGCAGCCGACTAGCGGGGGGTCTTTTCGAGCAGTACTTC.

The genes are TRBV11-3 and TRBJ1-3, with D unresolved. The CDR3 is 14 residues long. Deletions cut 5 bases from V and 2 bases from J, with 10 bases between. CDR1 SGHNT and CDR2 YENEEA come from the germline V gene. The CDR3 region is CASSVDGTGNTIYF. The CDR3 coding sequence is TGTGCCAGCAGCGTTGACGGAACTGGAAACACCATATATTTT.

The CDR3 bases are TGTGCCACCCCGGCGGGAGGTCGCACCGGGGAGCTGTTTTTT. It encodes CATPAGGRTGELFF. This sequence joins TRBV7-2 and TRBJ2-2; 8 positions agree with TRBD2. Germline loops: CDR1 SGHTA, CDR2 FQGNSA. J was trimmed by 4 bases and V by 10 bases; bases with no gene match: 8. This CDR3 is 14 amino acids long.

The CDR3 nucleotides are TGCAGTGCTAGAGATAGGGGATCCTACAATGAGCAGTTCTTC. This sequence encodes CSARDRGSYNEQFF. The rearrangement uses TRBV20-1 and TRBJ2-1, with D maybe TRBD1 (5 bases). This CDR3 is built from 14 residues. CDR1 and CDR2 from the germline V gene are DFQATT and SNEGSKA (reference sequence). Trimming pared 0 bases from V and 1 base from J, leaving 7 bases between.

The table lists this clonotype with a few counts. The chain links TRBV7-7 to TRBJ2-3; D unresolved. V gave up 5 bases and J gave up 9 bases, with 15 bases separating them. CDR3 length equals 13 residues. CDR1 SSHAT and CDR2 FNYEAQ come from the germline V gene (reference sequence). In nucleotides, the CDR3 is TGTGCCAGCAGCCCCCGCCTCCTTGGCACGCAGTATTTT. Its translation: CASSPRLLGTQYF.

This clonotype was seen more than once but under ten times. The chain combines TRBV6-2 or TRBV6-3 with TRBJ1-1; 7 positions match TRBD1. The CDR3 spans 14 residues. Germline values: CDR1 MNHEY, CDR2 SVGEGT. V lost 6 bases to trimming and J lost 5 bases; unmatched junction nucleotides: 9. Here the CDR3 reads CASRQQGQGTEAFF. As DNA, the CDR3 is TGTGCCAGCAGGCAACAGGGGCAAGGGACTGAAGCTTTCTTT.

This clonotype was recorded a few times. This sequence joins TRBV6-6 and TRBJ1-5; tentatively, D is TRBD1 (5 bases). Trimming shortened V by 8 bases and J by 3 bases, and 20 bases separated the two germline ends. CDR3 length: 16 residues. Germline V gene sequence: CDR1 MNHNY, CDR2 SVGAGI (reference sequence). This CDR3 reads CASANVPGRLNQPQHF. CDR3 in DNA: TGTGCCAGCGCCAACGTCCCGGGACGGCTCAATCAGCCCCAGCATTTT.

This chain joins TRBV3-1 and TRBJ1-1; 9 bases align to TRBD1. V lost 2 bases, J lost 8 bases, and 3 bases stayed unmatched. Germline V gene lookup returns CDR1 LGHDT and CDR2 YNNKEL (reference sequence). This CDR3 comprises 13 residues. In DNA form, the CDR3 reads TGTGCCAGCAGCCAAATGACAGGGGGAGAAGCTTTCTTT. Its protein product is CASSQMTGGEAFF. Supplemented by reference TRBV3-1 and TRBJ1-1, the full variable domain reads DTAVSQTPKYLVTQMGNDKSIKCEQNLGHDTMYWYKQDSKKFLKIMFSYNNKELIINETVPNRFSPKSPDKAHLNLHINSLELGDSAVYFCASSQMTGGEAFFGQGTRLTVV.

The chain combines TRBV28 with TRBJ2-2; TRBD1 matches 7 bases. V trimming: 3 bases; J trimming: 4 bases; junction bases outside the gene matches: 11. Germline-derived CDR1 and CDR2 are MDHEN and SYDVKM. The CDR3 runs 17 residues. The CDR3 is CASSFGPGQLFTGELFF. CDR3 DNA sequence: TGTGCCAGCAGTTTCGGTCCGGGACAGTTATTCACCGGGGAGCTGTTTTTT.

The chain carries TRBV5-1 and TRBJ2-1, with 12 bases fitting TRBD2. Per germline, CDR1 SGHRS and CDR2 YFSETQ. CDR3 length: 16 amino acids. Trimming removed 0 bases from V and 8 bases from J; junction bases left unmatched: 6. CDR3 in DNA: TGCGCCAGCAGCTTGGCCGAGACTAGCGGGGGCTATGAGCAGTTCTTC. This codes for CASSLAETSGGYEQFF.

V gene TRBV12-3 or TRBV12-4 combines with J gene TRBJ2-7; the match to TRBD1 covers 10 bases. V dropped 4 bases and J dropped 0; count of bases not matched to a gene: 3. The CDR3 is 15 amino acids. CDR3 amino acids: CASSSGTGASYEQYF. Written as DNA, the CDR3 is TGTGCCAGCAGTTCCGGGACAGGGGCCTCCTACGAGCAGTACTTC.